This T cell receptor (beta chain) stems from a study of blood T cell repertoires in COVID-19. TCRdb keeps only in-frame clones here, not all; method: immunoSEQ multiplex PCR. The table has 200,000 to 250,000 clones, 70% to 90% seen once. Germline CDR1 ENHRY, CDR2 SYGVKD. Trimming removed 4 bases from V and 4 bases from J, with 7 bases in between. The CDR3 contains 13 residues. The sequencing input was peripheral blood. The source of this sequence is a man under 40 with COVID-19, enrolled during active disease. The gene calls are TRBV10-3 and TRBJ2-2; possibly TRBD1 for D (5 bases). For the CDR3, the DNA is TGTGCCATCAGTGGCAGGGCCACCGGGGAGCTGTTTTTT. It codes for CAISGRATGELFF.